These 14 T cell receptor beta chains were sequenced from one sample in a study of neurological immune-mediated disorders. A single record per CDR3 protein comes from TCRdb applying MiXCR to the 5' RACE reads. The sample yields about 59,000 distinct CDR3 sequences, roughly an eighth seen once. Specimen: PBMCs. The origin of the receptors is a woman aged 55-69 years with HTLV-1-associated myelopathy (HAM/TSP).

This clonotype appeared many times. The chain employs TRBV6-5 and TRBJ1-1; 7 nucleotides match TRBD1. Germline CDR1 reads MNHEY; CDR2 reads SVGAGI. The CDR3 is 15 residues long. V trimming: 7 bases; J trimming: 5 bases; junction bases outside the gene matches: 13. DNA for the CDR3: TGTGCCAGCACTACGACAGGGTTAAGGGGAACTGAAGCTTTCTTT. Translating it yields CASTTTGLRGTEAFF.

This clonotype was seen ten or more times. The chain carries TRBV29-1 and TRBJ2-5; 7 bases map to TRBD1. CDR1 is SQVTM and CDR2 is ANQGSEA in the germline V gene. V was pared by 6 bases and J by 3 bases, with 4 bases of the junction left unmatched. The CDR3 extends over 12 amino acids. In DNA form, the CDR3 reads TGCAGCGTCGGACAGGTGGAAGAGACCCAGTACTTC. Protein product: CSVGQVEETQYF.

As for this clonotype: A much larger clone differs by one base, so this may be a read error. The J gene is TRBJ2-1, the V gene TRBV9, with D possibly matching TRBD2 (6 bases). The germline gives CDR1 SGDLS, CDR2 YYNGEE. The CDR3 length is 17 residues. This CDR3 is CASSPQWGGTSYSEQFF. CDR3 sequence (DNA): TGTGCCAGCAGCCCCCAATGGGGCGGGACCTCCTACAGTGAGCAGTTCTTC.

This clonotype was seen many times. The chain couples TRBV24-1 to TRBJ2-5; the D gene is possibly TRBD1 (6 bases). The length of the CDR3 is 17 residues. V was shortened by 3 bases and J by 0 bases, with 16 bases between the two germline ends. CDR1 is KGHDR and CDR2 is SFDVKD in the germline V gene. This chain's CDR3 is CATSDTPGTPNQETQYF. CDR3 in DNA: TGTGCCACCAGTGATACCCCCGGGACACCGAACCAAGAGACCCAGTACTTC.

At least ten counts were recorded for this clonotype. The genes are TRBV2 and TRBJ1-2; tentative D call: TRBD1 (5 bases). The germline V gene encodes CDR1 SNHLY and CDR2 FYNNEI. The ends were cut back, 7 bases at V and 8 bases at J, with 11 bases in the middle. The CDR3 sequence is 11 residues long. CDR3 in amino acids: CASTGAGGYTF. The CDR3 nucleotides are TGTGCCAGCACCGGGGCTGGGGGCTACACCTTC.

The table lists this clonotype with many counts. V gene TRBV20-1 combines with J gene TRBJ1-1; TRBD1 matches at 9 bases. With 3 bases clipped from V and 1 base from J, the junction kept 6 bases outside the gene matches. The CDR3 length is 15 residues. Germline loops: CDR1 DFQATT, CDR2 SNEGSKA (reference sequence). The CDR3 loop reads CSASSKQGANTEAFF. CDR3 nucleotides: TGCAGTGCTAGCTCAAAACAGGGGGCGAACACTGAAGCTTTCTTT.

The chain joins TRBV2 to TRBJ1-1; D not resolved. Between the trimmed V and J ends, which lost 4 bases and 0 bases, there was a span of 12 bases. From germline, CDR1 is SNHLY and CDR2 FYNNEI. The CDR3 runs 15 residues. The CDR3 spells CASSGPLGLNTEAFF. The CDR3 bases are TGTGCCAGCAGTGGGCCCCTCGGTTTGAACACTGAAGCTTTCTTT. The full variable domain, rest sourced from reference TRBV2 and TRBJ1-1, is EPEVTQTPSHQVTQMGQEVILRCVPISNHLYFYWYRQILGQKVEFLVSFYNNEISEKSEIFDDQFSVERPDGSNFTLKIRSTKLEDSAMYFCASSGPLGLNTEAFFGQGTRLTVV.

In this sample, this clonotype turned up many times. The chain combines TRBV10-2 with TRBJ1-2, with 12 bases matching TRBD1. The CDR3 totals 14 residues. Looked up from germline, CDR1 is WSHSY and CDR2 is SAAADI. Trimming cost V 6 bases and J 3 bases; bases outside gene matches: 2. In DNA form, the CDR3 reads TGCGCCAGCAGCGGGACAGGGGGCTACTATGGCTACACCTTC. Translated, it gives CASSGTGGYYGYTF.

This clonotype was counted many times. The chain combines TRBV6-5 with TRBJ1-6; tentatively, D is TRBD1 (6 bases). CDR1 is MNHEY, CDR2 SVGAGI, per germline. CDR3 length: 13 amino acids. Trimming removed 6 bases at V and 5 bases at J, with 8 bases between. The CDR3, as DNA: TGTGCCAGCAGGAGGACAGATAATTCACCCCTCCACTTT. It encodes CASRRTDNSPLHF.

In DNA form, the CDR3 reads TGTGCCAGCAGCTTATGGACCCCCCATGAGCAGTTCTTC. It translates to CASSLWTPHEQFF. The gene calls are TRBV7-3 and TRBJ2-1; D ambiguous. Deletions cut 2 bases from V and 8 bases from J, with 10 bases between. The germline V gene encodes CDR1 SGHTA and CDR2 FQGTGA. This CDR3 is 13 amino acids long.

The genes are TRBV3-1 and TRBJ2-7; tentatively, D is TRBD2 (5 bases). Germline CDR1 is LGHDT and CDR2 is YNNKEL (reference sequence). This CDR3 has 10 residues. Trimming took 8 bases from V and 6 from J, leaving 8 bases between them. In DNA, the CDR3 is TGTGCCAGCGGGAGTGTCGAGCAGTACTTC. Translated: CASGSVEQYF.

This clonotype was counted many times. The CDR3: CASSAQRASNTGELFF. DNA for the CDR3: TGTGCCAGCAGTGCCCAGCGGGCCTCGAACACCGGGGAGCTGTTTTTT. The chain recombines TRBV12-3 or TRBV12-4 with TRBJ2-2, with D perhaps matching TRBD2 (6 bases). V was shortened by 5 bases and J by 0 bases, with 13 bases between the two germline ends. The CDR3 length is 16 residues.

The J gene is TRBJ1-2, the V gene TRBV20-1; 8 bases align to TRBD1. After removal of 4 bases from V and 2 bases from J, the junction contained 9 bases not matched to a gene. This CDR3 region has 15 residues. CDR1 is DFQATT, CDR2 SNEGSKA, per germline (reference sequence). The CDR3: CSATRTGQENYGYTF. The DNA of the CDR3 is TGCAGTGCTACCCGAACGGGACAGGAAAACTATGGCTACACCTTC.

This clonotype was seen many times. The chain couples TRBV5-6 to TRBJ2-1; no firm D call. The length of the CDR3 is 16 residues. The germline V gene has CDR1 SGHDT and CDR2 YYEEEE. Trimming removed 2 bases from V and 0 bases from J, with 12 bases in between. CDR3 loop: CASSFGWASSYNEQFF. CDR3 bases: TGTGCCAGCAGCTTCGGATGGGCGAGCTCCTACAATGAGCAGTTCTTC.